The 7 T cell receptor beta chains below come from one sample, sequenced in a study of CD8+ T cells in alopecia areata. Extracted RNA was reverse transcribed, and the resulting cDNA served as sequencing template. The method was immunoSEQ multiplex PCR; TCRdb's version includes in-frame clones alone and lacks a portion of them. The sample has 140,000 to 150,000 clones; over 45% are singletons. Sequences were obtained from CD4+ T cells sorted from blood. The origin of the receptors is a human donor with alopecia areata.

The genes are TRBV25-1 and TRBJ1-2; the match to TRBD1 covers 8 bases. This CDR3 has 16 residues. V was pared by 4 bases and J by 4 bases, with 11 bases of the junction left unmatched. Germline V gene data show CDR1 as MGHDK and CDR2 as SYGVNS. The CDR3 DNA reads as TGTGCCAGCAGTGTGACCCAGGGGGCCGGACTCTATGGCTACACCTTC. Translating gives CASSVTQGAGLYGYTF.

A note on this clone: This CDR3 is also generated by other DNA sequences in the sample. V and J are TRBV5-4 and TRBJ2-1; unclear D gene. Per germline, CDR1 SGHNT and CDR2 YYREEE (reference sequence). Trimming cost V 4 bases and J 5 bases, with 4 bases left between them. CDR3 size: 11 residues. The CDR3 sequence is CASSLNNEQFF. CDR3 nucleotide sequence: TGTGCCAGCAGCCTAAACAATGAGCAGTTCTTC.

This rearrangement joins TRBV4-2 to TRBJ2-7; 15 bases match TRBD2. The CDR3 contains 16 residues. J lost 6 bases, V lost 2 bases, and 5 bases had no gene match. Germline V lookup: CDR1 LGHNA, CDR2 YNFKEQ. The CDR3 region has the DNA TGTGCCAGCAGCCAAACGGGACTAGCGGGAGGAGGCGAGCAGTACTTC. Protein product: CASSQTGLAGGGEQYF.

This chain uses TRBV29-1 with TRBJ2-7; unclear D gene. The CDR3 runs 12 residues. Trimming cost V 4 bases and J 3 bases, with 10 bases left between them. Germline values: CDR1 SQVTM, CDR2 ANQGSEA. The CDR3, as DNA: TGCAGCGTTGTGAACAGAGACTACGAGCAGTACTTC. Translating gives CSVVNRDYEQYF.

The rearrangement links TRBV2 to TRBJ2-7; unclear D gene. The V gene lost 4 bases and the J gene lost 2 bases, with 3 bases spanning the gap. The CDR3 extends over 11 amino acids. Germline V gives CDR1 SNHLY, CDR2 FYNNEI. CDR3 nucleotides: TGTGCCAGCAGTGGGGCCTACGAGCAGTACTTC. It codes for CASSGAYEQYF.

Points on this clone: The junction shows a germline mismatch at one end, possibly a read error. The chain combines TRBV10-3 with TRBJ1-5; TRBD1 matches at 8 bases. This CDR3 is built from 14 residues. Germline V gives CDR1 ENHRY, CDR2 SYGVKD. The CDR3 nucleotides read TGTGCCACCAGTGGGGGACAGGTCAATCAGCCCCAGCATTTT. Translation gives CATSGGQVNQPQHF.

The chain is built from TRBV28 and TRBJ2-7, with D uncertain. Trimming left V 8 bases short and J 0 bases short, with 5 bases between. The CDR3 length is 11 residues. CDR1 is MDHEN, CDR2 SYDVKM, per germline. The CDR3 DNA reads as TGTGCCAGCGTGACCTCCTACGAGCAGTACTTC. Its translation: CASVTSYEQYF. The full variable domain, rest sourced from reference TRBV28 and TRBJ2-7, is DVKVTQSSRYLVKRTGEKVFLECVQDMDHENMFWYRQDPGLGLRLIYFSYDVKMKEKGDIPEGYSVSREKKERFSLILESASTNQTSMYLCASVTSYEQYFGPGTRLTVT.